Below are 15 T cell receptor beta chains sequenced from a single sample in a study of blood T cell repertoires in COVID-19. Produced via immunoSEQ multiplex PCR; TCRdb's table is partial and in-frame only. The sample contains some 130,000 clones, 84% of which appear only once. The sequencing sample was made of peripheral blood. All receptors derive from a man aged 55 to 70 with acute or convalescent COVID-19.

This clone was found once. The chain couples TRBV10-1 to TRBJ1-4, with 8 bases lining up with TRBD1. The germline V gene encodes CDR1 WNHNN and CDR2 SYGVQD (reference sequence). This CDR3 contains 15 residues. The V and J ends lost 4 bases and 3 bases, in that order; junction bases with no gene match: 4. This CDR3 reads CASSGPGQANEKLFF. The CDR3 coding sequence is TGCGCCAGCAGTGGACCGGGACAGGCTAATGAAAAACTGTTTTTT.

This rearrangement joins TRBV5-1 to TRBJ1-2; D remains ambiguous. CDR1 SGHRS and CDR2 YFSETQ come from the germline V gene. The CDR3 is 13 residues long. Trimming took off 0 bases at V and 4 bases at J, with 7 bases between the two ends. The CDR3 reads CASSLDSLYGYTF. The CDR3 DNA sequence: TGCGCCAGCAGCTTGGACAGTCTCTATGGCTACACCTTC.

The chain links TRBV19 to TRBJ2-2; TRBD1 agrees at 8 bases. CDR3 size: 17 residues. Germline CDR1 reads LNHDA; CDR2 reads SQIVND (reference sequence). V dropped 6 bases and J dropped 1; count of bases not matched to a gene: 10. CDR3 nucleotide sequence: TGTGCCAGTAGCACCGACAGGGGTCATTGGAACACCGGGGAGCTGTTTTTT. Its translation: CASSTDRGHWNTGELFF.

The rearrangement uses TRBV19 and TRBJ1-6; 7 positions agree with TRBD1. CDR1 and CDR2 from the germline V gene are LNHDA and SQIVND (reference sequence). CDR3 length: 13 residues. The V segment lost 9 bases and the J segment 7 bases; nucleotides outside the gene matches: 6. The DNA for the CDR3 is TGTGCCAGCCTGGACAGGTCAAATTCACCCCTCCACTTT. Its translation is CASLDRSNSPLHF. The entire variable domain, with the rest obtained from reference TRBV19 and TRBJ1-6, is as follows: DGGITQSPKYLFRKEGQNVTLSCEQNLNHDAMYWYRQDPGQGLRLIYYSQIVNDFQKGDIAEGYSVSREKKESFPLTVTSAQKNPTAFYLCASLDRSNSPLHFGNGTRLTVT.

Turning to this clone: This sample includes further DNA sequences coding for the same CDR3. The chain is built from TRBV9 and TRBJ2-1; D may be TRBD1 (6 bases). CDR1 is SGDLS and CDR2 is YYNGEE in the germline V gene. The CDR3 spans 12 residues. V lost 2 bases and J 7 bases, leaving 7 bases between the germline ends. As DNA, the CDR3 is TGTGCCAGCAGCGTTCAGGGGAATGAGCAGTTCTTC. Its protein product is CASSVQGNEQFF.

V and J are TRBV30 and TRBJ1-1; perhaps TRBD1 as D (5 bases). The CDR3 has 15 residues. Germline V gene lookup returns CDR1 GTSNPN and CDR2 SVGIG (reference sequence). V was clipped by 2 bases and J by 3 bases, with 16 bases between them. CDR3 amino acids: CAWSLRGGWDTEAFF. The CDR3 DNA follows: TGTGCCTGGAGTTTACGGGGGGGATGGGACACTGAAGCTTTCTTT.

The chain uses TRBV7-9 and TRBJ1-5; 9 positions match TRBD1. The CDR3 runs to 15 residues. Losses at the gene ends were 5 bases for V and 5 bases for J; bases not matched to a gene: 7. CDR1 is SEHNR and CDR2 is FQNEAQ in the germline V gene (reference sequence). CDR3 nucleotides: TGTGCCAGCAGCGACGGGACAGGGATCCATCAGCCCCAGCATTTT. It translates to CASSDGTGIHQPQHF.

The chain couples TRBV5-1 to TRBJ2-3, with 11 bases aligning to TRBD2. The CDR3 length is 16 residues. Germline V gene data show CDR1 as SGHRS and CDR2 as YFSETQ. Trimming at V came to 4 bases and at J to 4 bases, leaving 8 bases not matched to a gene. DNA for the CDR3: TGCGCCAGCAGCCGTAGCGGGAGGGCCATCGCAGATACGCAGTATTTT. Amino acid sequence: CASSRSGRAIADTQYF.

The chain has TRBV28 and TRBJ2-1, with TRBD2 as a possible D gene (6 bases). The CDR3 runs to 14 residues. Trimming pared 7 bases from V and 8 bases from J, leaving 18 bases between. The V gene's germline CDR1 is MDHEN and CDR2 SYDVKM. DNA of the CDR3: TGTGCCAGCACCAACCGGGGGTATTTGGATGAGCAGTTCTTC. It specifies CASTNRGYLDEQFF. The variable domain in full, completed from reference TRBV28 and TRBJ2-1, reads DVKVTQSSRYLVKRTGEKVFLECVQDMDHENMFWYRQDPGLGLRLIYFSYDVKMKEKGDIPEGYSVSREKKERFSLILESASTNQTSMYLCASTNRGYLDEQFFGPGTRLTVL.

The chain carries TRBV5-5 and TRBJ2-7; 9 bases agree with TRBD1. After removal of 0 bases from V and 6 bases from J, the junction contained 4 bases not matched to a gene. Germline V gene sequence: CDR1 SGHKS, CDR2 YYEKEE (reference sequence). The CDR3 sequence is 14 residues long. The CDR3 nucleotides are TGTGCCAGCAGCTTGGGGACAGGGGTAATCGAGCAGTACTTC. This gives the protein CASSLGTGVIEQYF.

The J gene is TRBJ1-2, the V gene TRBV4-1; D uncertain. Per germline, CDR1 MGHRA and CDR2 YSYEKL. The CDR3 covers 12 residues. V was shortened by 1 base and J by 10 bases, with 10 bases between the two germline ends. Here the CDR3 reads CASSQGLDTYTF. The CDR3 DNA reads TGCGCCAGCAGCCAAGGACTGGATACCTACACCTTC.

V is TRBV5-1 and J is TRBJ2-7, with 9 nucleotides matching TRBD1. Looked up from germline, CDR1 is SGHRS and CDR2 is YFSETQ. The V and J ends lost 0 bases and 3 bases, in that order; junction bases with no gene match: 4. This CDR3 has 15 amino acids. As DNA, the CDR3 is TGCGCCAGCAGCTTGGTCTCGGGACAGGGCTACGAGCAGTACTTC. It encodes CASSLVSGQGYEQYF.

This chain joins TRBV5-1 and TRBJ2-7; weak D call: TRBD1 (5 bases). Germline V lookup: CDR1 SGHRS, CDR2 YFSETQ. CDR3 length: 14 residues. Trimming removed 0 bases from V and 4 bases from J, with 11 bases in between. CDR3 sequence reads: CASSLGQYPYEQYF. In nucleotides, the CDR3 is TGCGCCAGCAGCTTGGGACAGTATCCGTACGAGCAGTACTTC.

This chain joins TRBV19 and TRBJ1-3, with D possibly being TRBD1 (5 bases). The ends were cut back, 6 bases at V and 7 bases at J, with 10 bases in the middle. The CDR3 has 12 amino acids. Germline CDR1 reads LNHDA; CDR2 reads SQIVND (reference sequence). The CDR3 loop is CASSQGLNTIYF. The CDR3 nucleotides read TGTGCCAGTAGCCAGGGTCTGAACACCATATATTTT.

V usage is TRBV5-1 and J usage is TRBJ2-2, with a tentative D call TRBD2 (6 bases). Trimming removed 1 base at V and 0 bases at J, with 13 bases between. The CDR3 length is 17 residues. The germline V gene has CDR1 SGHRS and CDR2 YFSETQ. CDR3 DNA: TGCGCCAGCAGCTTGCGTAGCGGTCAATCGAACACCGGGGAGCTGTTTTTT. It specifies CASSLRSGQSNTGELFF.